This T cell receptor beta chain was identified in a study of cytotoxic CD8 clonotypes in ibrutinib-treated CLL. Produced via immunoSEQ multiplex PCR; TCRdb's table is partial and in-frame only. The data hold 50,000 to 70,000 clones, with 50% to 60% observed a single time. This clone has only a few counts. The V gene's germline CDR1 is SGHRS and CDR2 YFSETQ. This CDR3 is 13 amino acids long. The V end lost 2 bases, the J end lost 3 bases, and 7 bases lay between the germline ends. The specimen was PBMCs, collected at disease progression, from a patient treated with ibrutinib. The sequence was obtained from a human donor with chronic lymphocytic leukemia. The genes are TRBV5-1 and TRBJ2-3; D unclear. The DNA of the CDR3 is TGCGCCAGCAGCTTCACTATTACAGATACGCAGTATTTT. It codes for CASSFTITDTQYF.